This note documents a single TCR beta chain sequence. Antigen unknown. CDR3 size: 14 residues. Germline values: CDR1 GTSNPN, CDR2 SVGIG (reference sequence). CTLA-4 blockade with ipilimumab, together with focal radiation, was given to patients with chemo-refractory metastatic non-small-cell lung cancer. Method: immunoSEQ multiplex PCR; TCRdb's copy keeps in-frame clones and lacks some. The table shows roughly 59,000 clones, with around three quarters occurring only once. This sample is part of a study of radiotherapy plus CTLA-4 blockade in lung cancer. On the study more broadly: Disease control was achieved by less than 40% of patients, and objective responses by about 17%.

Study-wide results and caveats: Alongside interferon-beta, early blood T cell clone dynamics were reportedly the best predictor of response. Tumor-derived TCR clones expanded in blood after radiotherapy plus ipilimumab.

The sample consisted of peripheral blood, taken from a patient treated with radiotherapy plus ipilimumab. This TCR was sampled from a human donor with non-small cell lung cancer whose response to radiotherapy plus ipilimumab could not be evaluated. The chain couples TRBV30 to TRBJ2-5; 9 bases align to TRBD2. TRBJ2-7 matches the DNA end more closely, so the J call is doubtful. For the CDR3, the DNA is TGTGCCTGGAGTCAAGTAGCGGGAGAATACGAGCAGTACTTC. It translates to CAWSQVAGEYEQYF.